This T cell receptor beta chain was identified in a study of blood T cell repertoires in COVID-19 (dated by TCRdb to the early 2020s). Context from the whole study: Samples covering the acute and convalescent phases of COVID-19 were provided by collaborators in the United States, Italy and Spain. The material from the prospective study consisted of cDNA or gDNA derived from T cells, B-cell-depleted T cells, or PBMCs. Subjects who had been exposed to COVID-19, were actively infected with it, or had recovered from it provided the deeply sampled blood TCRbeta repertoires that made up the dataset. A freely available public database, intended as a resource for researchers studying the immune response to SARS-CoV-2, is where the repertoires were released. The samples were drawn from two sources: the first 160 participants of the ongoing ImmuneRACE study, and about 1,300 subjects contributed by 6 global collaborators. The sample metadata nearly always contained a de-identified subject ID, COVID-19 status, age in years and sex. Where available, HLA class I and class II types were obtained from metadata supplied by the sample provider rather than from assay-based typing.

The full study reports these points: The quantity of clinical and demographic metadata differed by source and by participant and was supplied without curation.

On this clone: It lacks a known antigen. Base qualities are not at hand, and no much larger clone is one base apart.

The immunoSEQ Assay, a bias-controlled multiplex PCR, was used to amplify TCRbeta CDR3 regions from genomic DNA. The authors processed their data as follows. The number of nucleated cells in each sample was estimated by amplification of reference gene primers within the assay. To quantify the absolute abundance of each unique TCRbeta CDR3 rearrangement, sequence reads were collapsed and filtered. For each sample, productive Simpson clonality was calculated as the square root of Simpson's diversity index over productive rearrangements. Not all clones reach the TCRdb copy of this immuneACCESS table, which keeps in-frame sequences only. Checked studies attribute under half of the gap to unresolved V genes and leave the rest unexplained. For V, J and clone size, that table is used; D and trimming come from the DNA. Across this sample there are about 25,000 clones, with around nine tenths seen only once. The ten biggest clones cover approximately 8% of the sample.

Taken from cysteine to phenylalanine, the CDR3 has 13 residues. Solely the CDR3 DNA is kept, with 39 bases framed from the first base. Trimming takes 4 bases from V and 2 bases from J, and the germline ends sit 9 bases apart. From the germline V gene, CDR1 is SGDLS and CDR2 is YYNGEE. Each collaborating institution followed its own protocols to collect whole blood in K2EDTA tubes. For TCRbeta analysis, collaborators shipped samples in one of three forms: frozen whole blood, isolated PBMCs, or DNA extracted from either of those sample types. What was sequenced was peripheral blood. The sequence came from a man between 45 and 60 years old with active COVID-19. This chain joins TRBV9 to TRBJ1-2, with no reliable assignment of the D segment. The sequenced DNA: TGTGCCAGCAGCTTCGGGTCGAACTATGGCTACACCTTC. Its coded protein is CASSFGSNYGYTF.